This T cell receptor beta chain was sequenced during a study of blood T cell repertoires in COVID-19. Whole-study context: The samples span acute and convalescent COVID-19 from the United States, Italy and Spain. T cells, B-cell-depleted T cells, or PBMCs supplied cDNA or gDNA.

The protocol was immunoSEQ multiplex PCR, while the TCRdb copy is restricted to in-frame clones and leaves out a portion. The sample carries approximately 54,000 clones, 90% recorded once. The CDR3 has 13 amino acids. The germline V gene has CDR1 MNHEY and CDR2 SVGAGI. The V and J ends lost 10 bases and 2 bases respectively, with 15 bases between them. This clone was observed a few times. The V and J genes are TRBV6-5 and TRBJ2-7, with a tentative D call TRBD1 (7 bases). The TCR was taken from a man aged 50 or older with acute or convalescent COVID-19. The sequenced sample consisted of peripheral blood. The CDR3 nucleotides read TGTGCCACAAAACGCGGGACAGCCTACGAGCAGTACTTC. Translated: CATKRGTAYEQYF.